These T cell receptor beta chains were read from a single sample in a study of blood T cell repertoires in COVID-19. Here immunoSEQ multiplex PCR was the method, and the copy in TCRdb shows in-frame clones only, minus some. Of approximately 280,000 clones in the sample, about 89% are singletons; the top ten hold roughly 5.1%. Sequencing used peripheral blood. The receptors were gathered from a man aged 40-50 years with acute or convalescent COVID-19. Both conserved end residues are part of each CDR3. The order of the fields is CDR3 protein, V gene.

CDR3: CASSEITANNSPLHF; V: TRBV2
CDR3: CATSDLRTVMINSNQPQHF; V: TRBV24-1
CDR3: CASSPRTGDTQYF; V: TRBV11-3
CDR3: CASSPTLYEQYF; V: TRBV6-5
CDR3: CASSESAGTGWFF; V: TRBV10-1
CDR3: CASSRKPGTGYEQYF; V: TRBV27
CDR3: CAWSPGQGDQPQHF; V: TRBV30
CDR3: CASSPGGADQPQHF; V: TRBV18
CDR3: CASSQLGTGVSDTQYF; V: TRBV4-1
CDR3: CASSTGLAGTYEQYF; V: TRBV9
CDR3: CASSLTSHVSNEQFF; V: TRBV7-2
CDR3: CASSPDKAYEQYF; V: TRBV6-5
CDR3: CASSMKASAYNEQFF; V: TRBV19
CDR3: CASSLMGSTNTEAFF; V: TRBV5-6
CDR3: CSVEQTSGSTDTQYF; V: TRBV29-1
CDR3: CASSPRAGLQNIQYF; V: TRBV25-1
CDR3: CASSLSHSYGYTF; V: TRBV7-3
CDR3: CASSLSGTDTQYF; V: TRBV7-9
CDR3: CSASDDGFWPQHF; V: TRBV20-1
CDR3: CASSHPGANQPQHF; V: TRBV27
CDR3: CASSLAGQKNEKLFF; V: TRBV7-2
CDR3: CASSLLGTSGDSYEQYF; V: TRBV5-1
CDR3: CASSSAGPEQFF; V: TRBV28
CDR3: CASSQGGAHGGYTF; V: TRBV3-1/TRBV3-2
CDR3: CASSSPHGRDYEQYF; V: TRBV5-1
CDR3: CASSFLGQGARNTEAFF; V: TRBV27
CDR3: CASSQDHPGGTHNQPQHF; V: TRBV3-1/TRBV3-2
CDR3: CASSSRWGHNYGYTF; V: TRBV6-1
CDR3: CASSVPTSREDGYTF; V: TRBV2
CDR3: CASSIRGRRSNEKLFF; V: TRBV19
CDR3: CASSPLFPSGAYNEQFF; V: TRBV18
CDR3: CASSQDRKGPQYGYTF; V: TRBV3-1/TRBV3-2
CDR3: CSVEVSLDTEAFF; V: TRBV29-1
CDR3: CASSLAGEGNTIYF; V: TRBV7-3
CDR3: CASSRLGTPLNYGYTF; V: TRBV6-6
CDR3: CASSPTTPNYGYTF; V: TRBV27
CDR3: CASSLRGGRDYEQYF; V: TRBV5-8
CDR3: CASSQEGGEDTQYF; V: TRBV4-1
CDR3: CASSLATGEYGYTF; V: TRBV5-6
CDR3: CASSLVGTSVYEQYF; V: TRBV7-2
CDR3: CSVLNLDRADTQYF; V: TRBV29-1
CDR3: CASSSPDTSYNEQFF; V: TRBV27
CDR3: CASSYSPGQLLPKNIQYF; V: TRBV6-2/TRBV6-3